This paragraph covers one T cell receptor (beta chain) sequence. Its antigen is unidentified. The entry originates in a study of cytomegalovirus exposure and HLA in healthy donors. Study in general: Early release data held 85 million or so unique TCRs from HLA-typed donors.

The PCR ran on 60 Vbeta and 13 Jbeta primers. The protocol was immunoSEQ multiplex PCR, while the TCRdb copy is restricted to in-frame clones and leaves out a portion. The sample contains 150,000 or so clones, 75% of which appear only once. Study outcomes and limitations: Sequencing likely caused a cluster of highly shared sequence variants. Segments of the TCR beta V type were, in most cases, productive about 90% or about 30% of the time in an earlier analysis. There were some public TCRs occurring in many donors, but most TCR sequences were rare.

The CDR3 spans 11 residues. The V end was cut by 6 bases, the J end by 6 bases, with 5 bases between. Germline V gene sequence: CDR1 SGHDN, CDR2 FVKESK. The sequenced sample was PBMCs. The sequence was collected from a man aged 18 to 30 in good health and CMV-seropositive. The rearrangement links TRBV14 to TRBJ2-2; D unclear. The CDR3 region has the DNA TGTGCCAGCAGGAGCTCCGGGGAGCTGTTTTTT. Translating gives CASRSSGELFF. Full variable domain (rest looked up from reference TRBV14 and TRBJ2-2): EAGVTQFPSHSVIEKGQTVTLRCDPISGHDNLYWYRRVMGKEIKFLLHFVKESKQDESGMPNNRFLAERTGGTYSTLKVQPAELEDSGVYFCASRSSGELFFGEGSRLTVL.